This record covers a single TCR beta chain. After removal of 6 bases from V and 12 bases from J, the junction contained 7 bases not matched to a gene. Germline CDR1 SGHTA, CDR2 FQGNSA. This CDR3 spans 13 amino acids. The repertoire was sequenced with immunoSEQ multiplex PCR; TCRdb's copy has only in-frame clones and lacks some. The data contain 200,000 to 300,000 clones, 86% of them singletons. The data are from a study of blood T cell repertoires in COVID-19. Source material: peripheral blood. The TCR originated in a man of 80 years or more with acute or convalescent COVID-19. This chain joins TRBV7-2 and TRBJ2-1; 11 nucleotides agree with TRBD2. The CDR3 protein is CASRELAGEGQFF. In DNA, the CDR3 is TGTGCCAGCAGGGAACTAGCGGGGGAGGGGCAGTTCTTC.